This passage covers 27 T cell receptor beta chains from one sample sequenced in a study of OX40 agonist ivuxolimab in advanced cancers. Clones were sequenced by immunoSEQ multiplex PCR, and TCRdb holds only the in-frame ones, with some missing. The top ten hold approximately 12% of the sample, which has about 28,000 clones, just under 80% seen once. The sample was CD4+ or CD8+ T cells sorted from blood, taken in a trial of the OX40 agonist ivuxolimab. These receptors were obtained from an adult with an advanced solid tumor such as melanoma, head and neck, liver or kidney cancer.

The chain carries TRBV7-6 and TRBJ1-1, with D unresolved. V was trimmed by 0 bases and J by 4 bases, leaving 15 bases between them. Per the germline V gene, CDR1 is SGHVS and CDR2 is FNYEAQ. The CDR3 length is 16 residues. CDR3 nucleotides: TGTGCCAGCAGCTTAGCGCTGGGTTCAGCCGGCACTGAAGCTTTCTTT. Protein sequence: CASSLALGSAGTEAFF.

This chain links TRBV28 with TRBJ2-1, with 13 bases lining up with TRBD2. Germline V CDR1 and CDR2: MDHEN, SYDVKM. J lost 5 bases, V lost 6 bases, and 7 bases had no gene match. The CDR3 covers 16 residues. The CDR3 region is CASSTGLAGADNEQFF. CDR3 DNA sequence: TGTGCCAGCAGCACAGGACTAGCGGGGGCCGACAATGAGCAGTTCTTC.

The V and J genes are TRBV2 and TRBJ1-3, with 9 bases matching TRBD1. The CDR3 has 15 residues. Germline values: CDR1 SNHLY, CDR2 FYNNEI. V lost 4 bases and J lost 2; bases outside the gene matches: 3. As DNA, the CDR3 is TGTGCCAGCAGTGGACAGGGGGAGACTGGAAACACCATATATTTT. Protein sequence: CASSGQGETGNTIYF. The entire variable domain, with the rest obtained from reference TRBV2 and TRBJ1-3, is as follows: EPEVTQTPSHQVTQMGQEVILRCVPISNHLYFYWYRQILGQKVEFLVSFYNNEISEKSEIFDDQFSVERPDGSNFTLKIRSTKLEDSAMYFCASSGQGETGNTIYFGEGSWLTVV.

The genes are TRBV19 and TRBJ2-7; 9 nucleotides line up with TRBD1. Germline assignment: CDR1 LNHDA and CDR2 SQIVND (reference sequence). CDR3 length: 14 amino acids. With V trimmed by 5 bases and J by 5 bases, 7 bases remained unmatched. In nucleotides, the CDR3 is TGTGCCAGTAGTGCCGGGACAGGGACCAACGAGCAGTACTTC. Its translation: CASSAGTGTNEQYF.

Turning to this clone: This may come from a read error, since a much larger clone is one base off. V and J are TRBV10-3 and TRBJ1-4; no clear D gene. Trimming removed 2 bases at V and 5 bases at J, with 9 bases between. CDR3 length: 14 residues. CDR1 is ENHRY and CDR2 is SYGVKD in the germline V gene. In DNA, the CDR3 is TGTGCCATCAGTGAGGGTTCCCCGAATGAAAAACTGTTTTTT. It yields the protein CAISEGSPNEKLFF.

This chain joins TRBV5-8 and TRBJ1-3; no definite D call. In germline, CDR1 is SGHTS, CDR2 YDEGEE. The germline V and J ends were trimmed by 7 bases and 2 bases, with 13 bases remaining between them. The CDR3 loop spans 14 amino acids. The CDR3 here is CASPRLWAGNTIYF. CDR3 nucleotide sequence: TGTGCCAGCCCTCGCCTTTGGGCTGGAAACACCATATATTTT.

The gene calls are TRBV7-9 and TRBJ2-1; D not certain. V lost 4 bases and J lost 1, with 8 bases in between. There are 14 residues in the CDR3. Germline V gives CDR1 SEHNR, CDR2 FQNEAQ (reference sequence). The CDR3 spells CASSSPRSYNEQFF. The CDR3 nucleotides are TGTGCCAGCAGCTCCCCCCGGTCCTACAATGAGCAGTTCTTC.

The chain combines TRBV6-5 with TRBJ2-7; D is undetermined. V gave up 6 bases and J gave up 2 bases, with 5 bases separating them. CDR1 MNHEY and CDR2 SVGAGI come from the germline V gene. This CDR3 is 11 amino acids long. The CDR3 region is CASSAPYEQYF. The CDR3 DNA sequence: TGTGCCAGCAGCGCCCCCTACGAGCAGTACTTC.

The chain carries TRBV11-2 and TRBJ2-3, with D possibly TRBD1 on 6 matching bases. The germline V gene has CDR1 SGHAT and CDR2 FQNNGV. V was shortened by 3 bases and J by 6 bases, with 13 bases between the two germline ends. The CDR3 sequence is 14 residues long. The CDR3 here is CASSLGQGLDTQYF. CDR3 nucleotides: TGTGCCAGCAGCTTGGGCCAGGGGCTGGATACGCAGTATTTT.

V usage is TRBV11-3 and J usage is TRBJ2-3; 14 bases match TRBD2. Germline CDR1 and CDR2: SGHNT and YENEEA. Losses at the gene ends were 6 bases for V and 6 bases for J; bases not matched to a gene: 8. The CDR3 contains 16 residues. CDR3: CASRNRLAGGPDTQYF. The CDR3 bases are TGTGCCAGCAGGAACCGACTAGCGGGGGGGCCTGATACGCAGTATTTT.

The V gene is TRBV5-6, the J gene TRBJ1-5; no firm D call. This CDR3 has 14 amino acids. Trimming pared 2 bases from V and 4 bases from J, leaving 10 bases between. Germline CDR1 reads SGHDT; CDR2 reads YYEEEE. The CDR3 sequence is CASSFTGGNQPQHF. The CDR3 nucleotides are TGTGCCAGCAGCTTCACGGGAGGGAATCAGCCCCAGCATTTT.

The V and J genes are TRBV5-1 and TRBJ1-3; D gene unclear. The V and J ends lost 0 bases and 0 bases respectively, with 7 bases between them. Per germline, CDR1 SGHRS and CDR2 YFSETQ. The CDR3 is 15 amino acids. CDR3 loop: CASSLVGSSGNTIYF. The DNA for the CDR3 is TGCGCCAGCAGCTTGGTAGGCAGCTCTGGAAACACCATATATTTT.

This chain joins TRBV29-1 and TRBJ1-2; no clear D. The CDR3 sequence is 12 residues long. The V and J ends lost 7 bases and 8 bases respectively, with 17 bases between them. Germline CDR1 SQVTM, CDR2 ANQGSEA. CDR3 bases: TGCAGCGCCCGAATGGGCGCGGGGGGCTACACCTTC. Translating gives CSARMGAGGYTF.

This clone has just one count. A much more abundant neighbour one base away suggests this may be a read error. This CDR3 is also generated by other DNA sequences in the sample. V usage is TRBV5-4 and J usage is TRBJ2-5, with D tentatively TRBD1 (6 bases). V gave up 4 bases and J gave up 5 bases, with 12 bases separating them. The germline gives CDR1 SGHNT, CDR2 YYREEE (reference sequence). This CDR3 comprises 13 residues. The DNA of the CDR3 is TGTGCCAGCAGCCCAGGGGCGGCGGAGACCCAGTACTTC. This encodes CASSPGAAETQYF.

This sequence joins TRBV30 and TRBJ2-5; TRBD2 is a possible D gene (6 bases). Trimming removed 5 bases from V and 7 bases from J, with 14 bases in between. The CDR3 runs 12 residues. Germline V lookup: CDR1 GTSNPN, CDR2 SVGIG (reference sequence). Here the CDR3 DNA reads TGTGCCTGGGGCGGGGCGTGGGGGACCCAGTACTTC. The encoded protein is CAWGGAWGTQYF. Supplemented by reference TRBV30 and TRBJ2-5, the full variable domain reads SQTIHQWPATLVQPVGSPLSLECTVEGTSNPNLYWYRQAAGRGLQLLFYSVGIGQISSEVPQNLSASRPQDRQFILSSKKLLLSDSGFYLCAWGGAWGTQYFGPGTRLLVL.

The rearrangement links TRBV18 to TRBJ1-1, with D uncertain. This CDR3 comprises 15 residues. The germline V gene has CDR1 KGHSH and CDR2 LQKENI. V lost 6 bases and J 3 bases, leaving 17 bases between the germline ends. CDR3 protein: CASSRPGREDTEAFF. The CDR3 coding sequence is TGTGCCAGCTCCCGCCCGGGAAGGGAGGACACTGAAGCTTTCTTT. Variable domain in full (rest from reference TRBV18 and TRBJ1-1): NAGVMQNPRHLVRRRGQEARLRCSPMKGHSHVYWYRQLPEEGLKFMVYLQKENIIDESGMPKERFSAEFPKEGPSILRIQQVVRGDSAAYFCASSRPGREDTEAFFGQGTRLTVV.

The V and J genes are TRBV21-1 and TRBJ1-1; the table calls TRBD1, which could not be checked here. TRBV21-1 is a known pseudogene. The CDR3 is 14 amino acids. CDR3 nucleotide sequence: TGTGCCAGCAGCTGGGAGGACAGGGGCACTGAAGCTTTCTTT. It is translated as CASSWEDRGTEAFF.

CDR3 residues: CASSYDGSPGGQFF. The CDR3 DNA follows: TGTGCCAGCAGTTACGATGGCTCACCCGGGGGTCAGTTCTTC. The gene calls are TRBV6-5 and TRBJ2-1; D might be TRBD2 (6 bases). The V and J ends lost 2 bases and 13 bases respectively, with 18 bases between them. This CDR3 is built from 14 residues. CDR1 and CDR2 from the germline V gene are MNHEY and SVGAGI.

The V and J genes are TRBV7-6 and TRBJ1-2; tentatively, D is TRBD1 (5 bases). V lost 2 bases and J lost 10, with 11 bases in between. Germline V gene data show CDR1 as SGHVS and CDR2 as FNYEAQ. This CDR3 region has 12 residues. CDR3 coding DNA: TGTGCCAGCAGCTTATTCGGGACGGACTACACCTTC. Translation: CASSLFGTDYTF.

The rearrangement links TRBV4-3 to TRBJ1-4; D not resolved. Trimming cost V 0 bases and J 2 bases, with 7 bases left between them. CDR3 length: 15 residues. CDR1 and CDR2 from the germline V gene are LGHNA and YSLEER. The CDR3 reads CASSQDRSTNEKLFF. The DNA of the CDR3 is TGCGCCAGCAGCCAAGACAGAAGCACTAATGAAAAACTGTTTTTT.

The genes are TRBV6-5 and TRBJ1-1; TRBD1 is a possible D gene (6 bases). Germline V lookup: CDR1 MNHEY, CDR2 SVGAGI. The CDR3 runs 14 residues. Trimming pared 5 bases from V and 7 bases from J, leaving 17 bases between. The CDR3 region is CASSHRGGRNEAFF. For the CDR3, the DNA is TGTGCCAGCAGTCACCGGGGGGGGCGAAATGAAGCTTTCTTT.

This sequence joins TRBV19 and TRBJ1-1; the D is unclear. The CDR3 has 13 residues. CDR1 and CDR2 (germline): LNHDA, SQIVND (reference sequence). With 7 bases removed from V and 3 bases from J, the gap between germline ends came to 12 bases. DNA for the CDR3: TGTGCCAGTAAGGCCGGGGTGGACACTGAAGCTTTCTTT. It codes for CASKAGVDTEAFF.

The rearrangement links TRBV5-5 to TRBJ1-4, with no clear D. Looked up from germline, CDR1 is SGHKS and CDR2 is YYEKEE (reference sequence). The CDR3 extends over 14 amino acids. Trimming removed 3 bases at V and 5 bases at J, with 11 bases between. CDR3 DNA sequence: TGTGCCAGCAGCTGGGCGGGGAGGAATGAAAAACTGTTTTTT. It encodes CASSWAGRNEKLFF. Using reference TRBV5-5 and TRBJ1-4 for the parts outside the CDR3, the full variable domain is DAGVTQSPTHLIKTRGQQVTLRCSPISGHKSVSWYQQVLGQGPQFIFQYYEKEERGRGNFPDRFSARQFPNYSSELNVNALLLGDSALYLCASSWAGRNEKLFFGSGTQLSVL.

This chain uses TRBV9 with TRBJ1-3; 9 positions agree with TRBD1. This CDR3 contains 18 residues. From germline, CDR1 is SGDLS and CDR2 YYNGEE. The junction had 16 bases not matched to a gene; V was cut back by 7 bases and J by 2 bases. The CDR3 DNA sequence: TGTGCCAGCGGCCGAACAGGGGGCTTTTTGAACACTGGAAACACCATATATTTT. Translation: CASGRTGGFLNTGNTIYF.

In its sample, this clone was seen a few times. The rearrangement uses TRBV6-5 and TRBJ1-2; 7 positions agree with TRBD1. Trimming removed 6 bases from V and 6 bases from J; junction bases left unmatched: 7. This CDR3 region has 13 residues. The germline CDR1 and CDR2 sequences are MNHEY and SVGAGI. The CDR3 DNA sequence: TGTGCCAGCAGCAACTCAGGGGGGCATGGCTACACCTTC. Its protein product is CASSNSGGHGYTF.

V is TRBV2 and J is TRBJ2-6; no definite D call. The CDR3 sequence is 14 residues long. Germline V gene data show CDR1 as SNHLY and CDR2 as FYNNEI. Trimming left V 4 bases short and J 0 bases short, with 4 bases between. DNA of the CDR3: TGTGCCAGCAGTGCAGACTCTGGGGCCAACGTCCTGACTTTC. It translates to CASSADSGANVLTF.

The J gene is TRBJ1-1, the V gene TRBV4-2; D is perhaps TRBD1 (6 bases). CDR3 length equals 16 residues. Germline CDR1 reads LGHNA; CDR2 reads YNFKEQ. With 0 bases removed from V and 1 base from J, the gap between germline ends came to 12 bases. The CDR3 DNA reads TGTGCCAGCAGCCAAGATGGGGGGGCCTGGAACACTGAAGCTTTCTTT. It yields the protein CASSQDGGAWNTEAFF.